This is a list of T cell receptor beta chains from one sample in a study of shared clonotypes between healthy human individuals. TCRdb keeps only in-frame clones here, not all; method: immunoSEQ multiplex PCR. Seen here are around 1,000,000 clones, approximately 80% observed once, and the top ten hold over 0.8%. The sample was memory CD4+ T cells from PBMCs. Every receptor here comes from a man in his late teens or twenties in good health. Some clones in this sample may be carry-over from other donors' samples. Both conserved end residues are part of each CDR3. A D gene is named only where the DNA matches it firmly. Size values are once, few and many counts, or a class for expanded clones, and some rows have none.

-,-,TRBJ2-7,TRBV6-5,CASSYADQGTRAEQYF,TGTGCCAGCAGTTACGCGGACCAAGGGACCCGGGCGGAGCAGTACTTC
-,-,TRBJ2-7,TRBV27,CASSVWGLGNYEQYF,TGTGCCAGCAGTGTATGGGGGTTGGGTAACTACGAGCAGTACTTC
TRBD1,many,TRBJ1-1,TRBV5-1,CASSFSGGGTEAFF,TGCGCCAGCAGCTTTTCAGGGGGCGGCACTGAAGCTTTCTTT
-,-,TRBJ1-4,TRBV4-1,CASSGTGKTTNEKLFF,TGCGCCAGCAGCGGTACAGGGAAAACGACTAATGAAAAACTGTTTTTT
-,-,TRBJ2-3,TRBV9,CASSVGQKLTDTQYF,TGTGCCAGCAGCGTAGGGCAGAAACTCACAGATACGCAGTATTTT
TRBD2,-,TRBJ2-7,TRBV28,CASSPFGGAYEQYF,TGTGCCAGCAGTCCCTTCGGGGGGGCCTACGAGCAGTACTTC
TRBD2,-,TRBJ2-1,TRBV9,CASSPREGEQFF,TGTGCCAGCAGCCCTCGGGAGGGGGAGCAGTTCTTC
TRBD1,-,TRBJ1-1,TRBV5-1,CASSRGQGWPEAFF,TGCGCCAGCAGCCGTGGACAGGGGTGGCCTGAAGCTTTCTTT
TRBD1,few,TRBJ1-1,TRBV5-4,CASSLFRGQNTEAFF,TGTGCCAGCAGCTTGTTCAGGGGGCAGAACACTGAAGCTTTCTTT
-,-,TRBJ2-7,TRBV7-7,CASSLLQGSGYEQYF,TGTGCCAGCAGCTTATTACAGGGATCGGGCTACGAGCAGTACTTC
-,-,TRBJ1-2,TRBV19,CASSILRGGDYGYTF,TGTGCCAGTAGTATCCTTAGAGGGGGGGACTATGGCTACACCTTC
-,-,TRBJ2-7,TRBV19,CASSIGQAFYEQYF,TGTGCCAGTAGTATAGGCCAGGCCTTCTACGAGCAGTACTTC
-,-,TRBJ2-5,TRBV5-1,CASSLAGPGAETQYF,TGCGCCAGCAGCTTAGCAGGTCCGGGAGCAGAGACCCAGTACTTC
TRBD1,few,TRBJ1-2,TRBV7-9,CASSEGDRGHGYTF,TGTGCCAGCAGCGAGGGGGACAGGGGGCACGGCTACACCTTC
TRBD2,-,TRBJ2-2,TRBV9,CASSGGHGTSGGLATGELFF,TGTGCCAGCAGCGGTGGACACGGGACTAGCGGGGGATTGGCGACCGGGGAGCTGTTTTTT
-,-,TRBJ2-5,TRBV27,CASSLLSEGTQYF,TGTGCCAGCAGTTTATTAAGTGAGGGGACCCAGTACTTC
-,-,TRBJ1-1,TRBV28,CASSLTGFLTMNTEAFF,TGTGCCAGCAGTCTAACAGGTTTCCTCACGATGAACACTGAAGCTTTCTTT
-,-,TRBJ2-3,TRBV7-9,CASSLIQDTQYF,TGTGCCAGCAGCTTAATTCAAGATACGCAGTATTTT
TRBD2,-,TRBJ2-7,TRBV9,CASSVAAASGTYEQYF,TGTGCCAGCAGCGTAGCAGCGGCTAGCGGTACCTACGAGCAGTACTTC
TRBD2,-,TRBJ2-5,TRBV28,CASSPGGSGTQYF,TGTGCCAGCAGCCCCGGGGGGTCCGGGACCCAGTACTTC
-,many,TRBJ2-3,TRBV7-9,CASSQNLHSDTQYF,TGTGCCAGCAGCCAAAATCTTCACAGCGATACGCAGTATTTT
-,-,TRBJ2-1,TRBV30,CAWSVGDSLAGRTYNEQFF,TGTGCCTGGAGTGTGGGGGACAGCTTAGCGGGGAGAACATACAATGAGCAGTTCTTC
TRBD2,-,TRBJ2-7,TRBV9,CASSAGGGTSAYEQYF,TGTGCCAGCAGCGCGGGGGGTGGGACTAGCGCCTACGAGCAGTACTTC
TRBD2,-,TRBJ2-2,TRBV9,CASSPRTSGTTGELFF,TGTGCCAGCAGCCCGCGGACTAGCGGGACCACCGGGGAGCTGTTTTTT
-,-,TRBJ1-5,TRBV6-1,CASSEITGPSQPQHF,TGTGCCAGCAGTGAAATAACAGGGCCGAGTCAGCCCCAGCATTTT
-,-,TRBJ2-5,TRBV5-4,CASSILGQETQYF,TGTGCCAGCAGCATCTTGGGCCAAGAGACCCAGTACTTC
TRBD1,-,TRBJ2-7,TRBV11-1,CASSPDRGLVNEQYF,TGTGCCAGCAGCCCAGACAGGGGGCTCGTGAACGAGCAGTACTTC
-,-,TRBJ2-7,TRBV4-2,CASSLGGSLSYEQYF,TGTGCCAGCAGCTTGGGTGGCAGCCTCTCCTACGAGCAGTACTTC
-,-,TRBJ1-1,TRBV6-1,CASSEVRQLSLEAFF,TGTGCCAGCAGTGAGGTACGACAGCTCTCACTTGAAGCTTTCTTT
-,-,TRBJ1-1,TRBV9,CASSVGIRQGGTEAFF,TGTGCCAGCAGCGTAGGAATTCGGCAGGGAGGAACTGAAGCTTTCTTT
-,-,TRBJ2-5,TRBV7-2,CASSLRTAQETQYF,TGTGCCAGCAGCTTACGAACGGCACAAGAGACCCAGTACTTC
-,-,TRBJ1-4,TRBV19,CASSITAKNEKLFF,TGTGCCAGTAGTATAACCGCCAAGAATGAAAAACTGTTTTTT
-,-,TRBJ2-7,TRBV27,CASSLTSWASEQYF,TGTGCCAGCAGTTTAACATCGTGGGCTTCCGAGCAGTACTTC
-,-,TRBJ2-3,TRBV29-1,CSVTRGDTQYF,TGCAGCGTTACGCGGGGCGATACGCAGTATTTT
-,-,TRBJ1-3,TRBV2,CAFRRGSGNTIYF,TGTGCTTTCAGGCGGGGATCTGGAAACACCATATATTTT
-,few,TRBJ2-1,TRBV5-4,CASSLVGFDNEQFF,TGTGCCAGCAGCTTAGTGGGTTTCGACAATGAGCAGTTCTTC
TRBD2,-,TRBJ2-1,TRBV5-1,CASSLVGGSPYNEQFF,TGCGCCAGCAGCTTGGTCGGCGGGAGCCCCTACAATGAGCAGTTCTTC
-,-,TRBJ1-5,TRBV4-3,CASSQDWVSGQPQHF,TGCGCTAGCAGCCAAGATTGGGTTTCGGGTCAGCCCCAGCATTTT
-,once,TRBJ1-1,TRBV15,CATSRDAAGVGWGNTEAFF,TGTGCCACCAGCAGAGATGCGGCAGGGGTAGGGTGGGGGAACACTGAAGCTTTCTTT
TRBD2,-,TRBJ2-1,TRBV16,CASSPLGLAGALSYNEQFF,TGTGCCAGCAGCCCCCTGGGACTAGCGGGAGCTCTTTCCTACAATGAGCAGTTCTTC
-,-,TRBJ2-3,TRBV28,CASSFIGLRSDTQYF,TGTGCCAGCAGTTTTATAGGCCTTAGGTCAGATACGCAGTATTTT
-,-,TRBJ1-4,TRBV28,CASSLGGATNEKLFF,TGTGCCAGCAGTTTGGGGGGAGCAACTAATGAAAAACTGTTTTTT